The rows below give T cell receptor beta chains drawn from one sample of a study of CD8+ T cells in alopecia areata. Assay: immunoSEQ multiplex PCR; the TCRdb copy retains only in-frame clones and omits some. Of around 270,000 clones in the sample, 58% were seen once. The starting material was CD4+ T cells sorted from blood, obtained at week 24, from a patient treated with tofacitinib. The receptors here all came from a human donor with alopecia areata. Both conserved end residues are part of each CDR3. A D gene is named only where the DNA matches it firmly. A row's size may be missing; if present it is once, few, many or a size class.

j_call v_call d_call clone_size cdr3_aa cdr3_nt
TRBJ1-6 TRBV27 . . CASSTAPSPLHF TGTGCCAGCAGTACTGCCCCCTCACCCCTCCACTTT
TRBJ2-1 TRBV5-1 . . CASSSLRAGTEIYNEQFF TGCGCCAGCAGCTCCCTTCGGGCGGGTACAGAAATTTACAATGAGCAGTTCTTC
TRBJ1-5 TRBV10-3 . . CAISEKLEQPQHF TGTGCCATCAGTGAAAAACTAGAGCAGCCCCAGCATTTT
TRBJ1-2 TRBV30 TRBD1 once CAWSGTGFGDGYTF TGTGCCTGGAGTGGGACAGGTTTTGGCGATGGCTACACCTTC
TRBJ2-1 TRBV6-5 TRBD2 . CASSLTSGAYNEQFF TGTGCCAGCAGTCTTACTAGCGGGGCTTACAATGAGCAGTTCTTC
TRBJ2-2 TRBV19 TRBD1 . CASTGQGTTGELFF TGTGCCAGTACAGGACAGGGGACCACCGGGGAGCTGTTTTTT
TRBJ1-1 TRBV2 . . CVSGRPGHDTEAFF TGTGTCAGCGGAAGACCGGGACACGACACTGAAGCTTTCTTT
TRBJ1-6 TRBV29-1 . . CSVGGGFNSPLHF TGCAGCGTTGGTGGGGGTTTTAATTCACCCCTCCACTTT
TRBJ2-3 TRBV7-2 . . CASSLRVDTQYF TGTGCCAGCAGCTTAAGAGTAGATACGCAGTATTTT
TRBJ2-2 TRBV10-3 TRBD2 few CAISERLAGAGELFF TGTGCCATCAGTGAGAGACTAGCGGGCGCCGGGGAGCTGTTTTTT
TRBJ1-5 TRBV30 . . CAISGRGRRQPQHF TGTGCCATTTCCGGACGGGGGCGACGGCAGCCCCAGCATTTT
TRBJ2-7 TRBV5-1 . . CASSLARQTSYEQYF TGCGCCAGCAGCTTGGCTCGGCAGACCTCCTACGAGCAGTACTTC
TRBJ2-1 TRBV4-3 TRBD2 . CASSQDPLAASYNEQFF TGCGCCAGCAGCCAAGACCCCCTAGCGGCCTCCTACAATGAGCAGTTCTTC
TRBJ2-7 TRBV29-1 . few CSPARSDNYEQYF TGCAGCCCAGCCCGCTCGGACAACTACGAGCAGTACTTC
TRBJ2-7 TRBV7-2 . many CASSLDGGGLSYEQYF TGTGCCAGCAGCTTAGACGGCGGGGGCCTCTCCTACGAGCAGTACTTC
TRBJ1-2 TRBV29-1 . . CSVSFRQASNYGYTF TGCAGCGTTTCTTTTAGGCAGGCGTCTAACTATGGCTACACCTTC
TRBJ1-1 TRBV2 . . CASRVGSEGTEAFF TGTGCCAGCAGGGTTGGCTCGGAGGGGACTGAAGCTTTCTTT
TRBJ2-1 TRBV7-9 TRBD1 . CASSPRGQGAREQFF TGTGCCAGCAGCCCGCGGGGACAGGGGGCACGCGAGCAGTTCTTC
TRBJ2-5 TRBV2 TRBD1 . CASSRDRQETQYF TGTGCCAGCAGCAGGGACAGACAAGAGACCCAGTACTTC
TRBJ2-1 TRBV4-1 TRBD2 . CASSQEGSLAGYNEQFF TGCGCCAGCAGCCAAGAAGGGTCACTAGCGGGGTACAATGAGCAGTTCTTC
TRBJ1-4 TRBV30 TRBD1 few CAWSISGTAEKLFF TGTGCCTGGAGTATCTCCGGGACAGCCGAAAAACTGTTTTTT
TRBJ1-5 TRBV19 . . CASTPDWRAYSNQPQHF TGTGCCAGTACCCCTGATTGGAGGGCCTATAGCAATCAGCCCCAGCATTTT
TRBJ1-1 TRBV30 . . CAWSVRAENTEAFF TGTGCCTGGAGTGTACGTGCGGAGAACACTGAAGCTTTCTTT
TRBJ2-7 TRBV5-1 TRBD2 . CASSPGLAGVSSYEQYF TGCGCCAGCAGCCCAGGACTAGCGGGGGTTAGCTCCTACGAGCAGTACTTC
TRBJ1-6 TRBV7-9 . . CASSLWTASWARAPLHF TGTGCCAGCAGCTTATGGACAGCTAGCTGGGCTAGGGCACCCCTCCACTTT
TRBJ1-4 TRBV29-1 . . CSVEVAAGEKLFF TGCAGCGTTGAAGTGGCAGCGGGGGAAAAACTGTTTTTT
TRBJ1-2 TRBV29-1 . . CSVKGGSEGYTF TGCAGCGTTAAGGGGGGCTCGGAAGGCTACACCTTC
TRBJ2-5 TRBV6-5 . once CASKRTRGGETQYF TGTGCCAGCAAGAGAACCAGGGGAGGGGAGACCCAGTACTTC
TRBJ1-2 TRBV25-1 . few CASSEEGEDYGYTF TGTGCCAGCAGTGAAGAGGGGGAGGACTATGGCTACACCTTC
TRBJ1-5 TRBV30 . few CAWRSGGEHQPQHF TGTGCCTGGAGGAGTGGAGGGGAACATCAGCCCCAGCATTTT
TRBJ1-1 TRBV4-1 . once CASSQRMNYAAFF TGCGCCAGCAGCCAACGGATGAACTACGCGGCTTTCTTT
TRBJ2-1 TRBV7-2 TRBD2 . CASSLKWTSGGYRDEQFF TGTGCCAGCAGCTTAAAGTGGACTAGCGGGGGCTACAGGGATGAGCAGTTCTTC
TRBJ2-1 TRBV7-2 . . CASSLQGDNEQFF TGTGCCAGCAGTCTCCAGGGAGACAATGAGCAGTTCTTC
TRBJ1-1 TRBV10-3 . few CATARGTGNTEAFF TGTGCCACCGCCAGAGGGACGGGGAACACTGAAGCTTTCTTT
TRBJ2-3 TRBV10-3 . . CAISATGATDTQYF TGTGCCATCAGTGCTACGGGGGCAACAGATACGCAGTATTTT
TRBJ1-3 TRBV9 TRBD1 . CASSQDRVSGNTIYF TGTGCCAGCAGCCAAGACAGGGTGTCTGGAAACACCATATATTTT
TRBJ2-3 TRBV7-2 . . CASSPRAPDTQYF TGTGCCAGCAGCCCCAGGGCCCCAGATACGCAGTATTTT
TRBJ1-5 TRBV25-1 TRBD1 few CASSESSGTAYQPQHF TGTGCCAGCAGTGAATCCTCCGGGACAGCCTATCAGCCCCAGCATTTT
TRBJ2-5 TRBV9 TRBD1 once CASSAGQGGETQYF TGTGCCAGCAGCGCCGGACAGGGGGGAGAGACCCAGTACTTC
TRBJ2-1 TRBV2 TRBD1 . CASIEDRGPSYNEQFF TGTGCCAGCATCGAGGACAGGGGTCCCTCCTACAATGAGCAGTTCTTC
TRBJ2-3 TRBV29-1 TRBD2 . CSLSGGSAGTQYF TGCAGCCTTTCCGGGGGGTCAGCGGGTACGCAGTATTTT
TRBJ2-3 TRBV28 . few CASRRKSSTDTQYF TGTGCCAGCAGACGCAAGAGCTCCACAGATACGCAGTATTTT
TRBJ1-2 TRBV10-3 . . CAISGSGAANSLNGYTF TGTGCCATCAGTGGCTCGGGAGCCGCTAATAGCCTTAATGGCTACACCTTC
TRBJ2-5 TRBV9 TRBD2 . CASSVMAGGLQETQYF TGTGCCAGCAGCGTAATGGCGGGGGGCCTCCAAGAGACCCAGTACTTC
TRBJ1-1 TRBV2 TRBD1 . CASSEVRGRTEAFF TGTGCCAGCAGTGAAGTCAGGGGGCGGACTGAAGCTTTCTTT
TRBJ1-4 TRBV28 . . CASSPNEKLFF TGTGCCAGCAGCCCGAATGAAAAACTGTTTTTT
TRBJ1-5 TRBV7-2 TRBD1 . CASSPGQGGNNQPQHF TGTGCCAGCAGTCCAGGACAGGGAGGCAACAATCAGCCCCAGCATTTT
TRBJ1-3 TRBV7-2 . many CASSVDSPLYGNTIYF TGTGCCAGCAGTGTGGACAGTCCATTGTATGGAAACACCATATATTTT
TRBJ2-1 TRBV7-8 TRBD2 . CASSLARLAGGREQFF TGTGCCAGCAGCTTAGCCAGGCTAGCGGGGGGCCGCGAGCAGTTCTTC
TRBJ2-3 TRBV4-3 . . CASSQDIRSGTDTQYF TGCGCCAGCAGCCAAGATATAAGGAGCGGCACAGATACGCAGTATTTT
TRBJ1-2 TRBV29-1 . . CSERTVLNNYGYTF TGCAGCGAACGGACAGTCCTAAATAACTATGGCTACACCTTC
TRBJ2-4 TRBV29-1 . . CSVAGGGGAKNIQYF TGCAGCGTCGCCGGGGGCGGGGGTGCCAAAAACATTCAGTACTTC
TRBJ1-2 TRBV29-1 . . CSAGDGPNYGYTF TGCAGCGCCGGGGACGGCCCGAACTATGGCTACACCTTC
TRBJ1-1 TRBV5-6 . . CASTSTPGLNTEAFF TGTGCCAGCACTTCCACCCCAGGGCTGAACACTGAAGCTTTCTTT
TRBJ2-5 TRBV28 TRBD1 . CASRLGQQETQYF TGTGCCAGCAGGCTGGGACAGCAAGAGACCCAGTACTTC
TRBJ1-5 TRBV6-5 . . CASSPLNQPQHF TGTGCCAGCAGCCCACTCAATCAGCCCCAGCATTTT
TRBJ1-1 TRBV23-1 . . CASSLKVLYTEAFF TGCGCCAGCAGTCTCAAGGTCCTCTACACTGAAGCTTTCTTT